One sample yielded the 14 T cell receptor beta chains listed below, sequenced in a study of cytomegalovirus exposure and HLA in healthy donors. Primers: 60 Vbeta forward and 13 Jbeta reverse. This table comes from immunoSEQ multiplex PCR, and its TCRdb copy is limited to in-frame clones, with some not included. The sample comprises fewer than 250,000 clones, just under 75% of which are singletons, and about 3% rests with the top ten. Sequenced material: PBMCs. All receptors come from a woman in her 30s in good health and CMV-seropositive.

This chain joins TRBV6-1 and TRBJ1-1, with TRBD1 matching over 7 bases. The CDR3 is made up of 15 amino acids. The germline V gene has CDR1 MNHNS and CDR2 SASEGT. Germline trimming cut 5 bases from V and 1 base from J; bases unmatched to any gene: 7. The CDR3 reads CASSLRQGSNTEAFF. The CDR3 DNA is TGTGCCAGCAGTCTCCGACAGGGTTCGAACACTGAAGCTTTCTTT.

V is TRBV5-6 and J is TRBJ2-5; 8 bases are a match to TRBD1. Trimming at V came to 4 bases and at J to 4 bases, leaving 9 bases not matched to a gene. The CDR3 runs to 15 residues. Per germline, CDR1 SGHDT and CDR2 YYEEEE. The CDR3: CASSTGQGGRETQYF. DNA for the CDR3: TGTGCCAGCAGCACCGGACAGGGCGGTAGAGAGACCCAGTACTTC.

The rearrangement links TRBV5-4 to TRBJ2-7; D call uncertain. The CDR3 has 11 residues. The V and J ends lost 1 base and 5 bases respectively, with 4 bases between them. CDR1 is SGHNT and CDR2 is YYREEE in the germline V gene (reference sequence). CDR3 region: CASSLSDEQYF. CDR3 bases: TGTGCCAGCAGCTTGTCCGACGAGCAGTACTTC.

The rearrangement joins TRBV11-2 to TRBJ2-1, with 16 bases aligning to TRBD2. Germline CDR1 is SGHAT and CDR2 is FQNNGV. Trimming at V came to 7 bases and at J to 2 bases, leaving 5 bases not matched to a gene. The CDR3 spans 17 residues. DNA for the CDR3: TGTGCCAGCATCACGGGACTAGCGGGAGGGCCCTACAATGAGCAGTTCTTC. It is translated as CASITGLAGGPYNEQFF.

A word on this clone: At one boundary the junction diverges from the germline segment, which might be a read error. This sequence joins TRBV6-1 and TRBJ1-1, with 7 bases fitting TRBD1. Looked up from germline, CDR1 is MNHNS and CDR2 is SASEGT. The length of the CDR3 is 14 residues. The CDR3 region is CAGSDTGTARQAFF. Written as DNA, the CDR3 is TGTGCCGGCAGTGATACCGGGACAGCTAGACAGGCTTTCTTT.

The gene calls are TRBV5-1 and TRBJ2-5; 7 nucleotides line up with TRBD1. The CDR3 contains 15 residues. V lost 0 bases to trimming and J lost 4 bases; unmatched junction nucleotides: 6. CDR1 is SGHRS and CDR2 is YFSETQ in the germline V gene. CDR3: CASSLEGGSGETQYF. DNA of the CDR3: TGCGCCAGCAGCTTGGAAGGGGGCTCTGGAGAGACCCAGTACTTC.

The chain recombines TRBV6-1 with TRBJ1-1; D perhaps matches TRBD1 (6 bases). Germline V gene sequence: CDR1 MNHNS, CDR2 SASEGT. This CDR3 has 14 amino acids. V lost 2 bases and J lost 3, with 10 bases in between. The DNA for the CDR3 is TGTGCCAGCAGTGAACGGCAGGGGCACACTGAAGCTTTCTTT. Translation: CASSERQGHTEAFF.

The CDR3 DNA reads as TGTGCCAGCAGTTCCCAGCAGGGGCTTGCGTTTGAAGCTTTCTTT. It translates to CASSSQQGLAFEAFF. The chain joins TRBV28 to TRBJ1-1, with D tentatively TRBD1 (6 bases). V shed 4 bases and J shed 7 bases, with 19 bases lying between them. The CDR3 runs to 15 residues. Germline lookup yields CDR1 MDHEN and CDR2 SYDVKM.

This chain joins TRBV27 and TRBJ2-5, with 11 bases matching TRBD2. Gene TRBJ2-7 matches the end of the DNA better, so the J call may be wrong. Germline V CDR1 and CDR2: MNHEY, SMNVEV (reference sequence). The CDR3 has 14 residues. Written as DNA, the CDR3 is TGTGCCAGCAGTGCAACTAGCGGGGGTTTCGAGCAGTACTTC. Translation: CASSATSGGFEQYF.

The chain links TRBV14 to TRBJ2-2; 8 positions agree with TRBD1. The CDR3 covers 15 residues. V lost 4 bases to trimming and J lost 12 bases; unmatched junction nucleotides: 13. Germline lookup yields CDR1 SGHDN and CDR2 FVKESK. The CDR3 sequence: CASSRGDRGQEKLFF. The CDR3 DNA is TGTGCCAGCAGCCGTGGAGACAGGGGACAGGAAAAGCTGTTTTTT.

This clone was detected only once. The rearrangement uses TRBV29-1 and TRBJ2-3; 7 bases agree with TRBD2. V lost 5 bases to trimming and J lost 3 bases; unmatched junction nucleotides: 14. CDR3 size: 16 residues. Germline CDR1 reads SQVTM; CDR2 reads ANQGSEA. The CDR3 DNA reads TGCAGCGTTCGCCCAGGGAGGGCGGGAGCAACAGATACGCAGTATTTT. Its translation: CSVRPGRAGATDTQYF.

CDR3 in DNA: TGTGCCAGCAGCCATGCAGGTGGGGCCAACGTCCTGACTTTC. This encodes CASSHAGGANVLTF. The V and J genes are TRBV11-2 and TRBJ2-6; D remains unclear. Germline loops: CDR1 SGHAT, CDR2 FQNNGV. The CDR3 sequence is 14 residues long. Trimming stripped 5 bases from V and 3 bases from J, with 8 bases between. Full variable domain (missing parts from reference TRBV11-2 and TRBJ2-6): EAGVAQSPRYKIIEKRQSVAFWCNPISGHATLYWYQQILGQGPKLLIQFQNNGVVDDSQLPKDRFSAERLKGVDSTLKIQPAKLEDSAVYLCASSHAGGANVLTFGAGSRLTVL.

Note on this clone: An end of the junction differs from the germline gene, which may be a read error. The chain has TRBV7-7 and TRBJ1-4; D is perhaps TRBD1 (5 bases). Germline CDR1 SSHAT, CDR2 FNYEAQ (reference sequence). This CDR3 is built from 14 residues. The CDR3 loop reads CASSLGQGNEKLFF. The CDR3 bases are TGTGCTAGCAGCTTAGGGCAGGGAAATGAAAAACTGTTTTTT.

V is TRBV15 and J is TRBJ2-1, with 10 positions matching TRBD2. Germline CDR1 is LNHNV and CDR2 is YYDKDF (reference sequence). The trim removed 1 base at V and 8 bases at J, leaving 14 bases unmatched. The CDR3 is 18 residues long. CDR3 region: CATSRVVLSGRAGHEQFF. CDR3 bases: TGTGCCACCAGCAGAGTCGTGCTAAGCGGGAGGGCAGGCCATGAGCAGTTCTTC. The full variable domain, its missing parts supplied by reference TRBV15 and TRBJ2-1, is DAMVIQNPRYQVTQFGKPVTLSCSQTLNHNVMYWYQQKSSQAPKLLFHYYDKDFNNEADTPDNFQSRRPNTSFCFLDIRSPGLGDTAMYLCATSRVVLSGRAGHEQFFGPGTRLTVL.